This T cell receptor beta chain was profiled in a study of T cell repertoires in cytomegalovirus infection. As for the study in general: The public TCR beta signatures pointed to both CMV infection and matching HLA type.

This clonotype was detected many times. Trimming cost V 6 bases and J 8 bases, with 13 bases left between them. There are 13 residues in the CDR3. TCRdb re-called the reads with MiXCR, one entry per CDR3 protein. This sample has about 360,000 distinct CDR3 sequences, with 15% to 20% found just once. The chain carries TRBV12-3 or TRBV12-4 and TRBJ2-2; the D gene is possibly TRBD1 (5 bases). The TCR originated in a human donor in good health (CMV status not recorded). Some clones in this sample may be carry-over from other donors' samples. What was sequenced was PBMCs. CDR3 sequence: CASSPGPGGELFF. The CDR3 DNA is TGTGCCAGCAGCCCAGGGCCCGGAGGGGAGCTGTTTTTT.